This TCR beta chain was retrieved from a study of cytomegalovirus exposure and HLA in healthy donors. Study-level findings and limits: In a later analysis, the majority of CMV-associated beta chains seemingly showed HLA restriction. Trimming of TCR beta V- and J-genes showed a link, identified in a later analysis, to a missense DCLRE1C variant.

Amplification used 60 Vbeta primers and 13 Jbeta primers. The table came from immunoSEQ multiplex PCR; TCRdb's copy has only in-frame clones and leaves some out. The table shows 150,000 to 200,000 clones, with roughly 84% occurring only once. As to this clone: The target antigen is unknown.

CDR1 and CDR2 from the germline V gene are SNHLY and FYNNEI. The germline V and J ends were trimmed by 7 bases and 7 bases, with 16 bases remaining between them. The CDR3 runs to 13 residues. Unrecorded immune exposure was likely among donors, who were nominally healthy when sampled. The chain joins TRBV2 to TRBJ1-1; D possibly corresponds to TRBD1 (5 bases). This clonotype was obtained from a girl aged 2 to 9 in good health and CMV-seropositive. The sequenced sample consisted of PBMCs. In DNA form, the CDR3 reads TGTGCCAGCACAGCCCCCCGGGGGTGTGAAGCTTTCTTT. It encodes CASTAPRGCEAFF.